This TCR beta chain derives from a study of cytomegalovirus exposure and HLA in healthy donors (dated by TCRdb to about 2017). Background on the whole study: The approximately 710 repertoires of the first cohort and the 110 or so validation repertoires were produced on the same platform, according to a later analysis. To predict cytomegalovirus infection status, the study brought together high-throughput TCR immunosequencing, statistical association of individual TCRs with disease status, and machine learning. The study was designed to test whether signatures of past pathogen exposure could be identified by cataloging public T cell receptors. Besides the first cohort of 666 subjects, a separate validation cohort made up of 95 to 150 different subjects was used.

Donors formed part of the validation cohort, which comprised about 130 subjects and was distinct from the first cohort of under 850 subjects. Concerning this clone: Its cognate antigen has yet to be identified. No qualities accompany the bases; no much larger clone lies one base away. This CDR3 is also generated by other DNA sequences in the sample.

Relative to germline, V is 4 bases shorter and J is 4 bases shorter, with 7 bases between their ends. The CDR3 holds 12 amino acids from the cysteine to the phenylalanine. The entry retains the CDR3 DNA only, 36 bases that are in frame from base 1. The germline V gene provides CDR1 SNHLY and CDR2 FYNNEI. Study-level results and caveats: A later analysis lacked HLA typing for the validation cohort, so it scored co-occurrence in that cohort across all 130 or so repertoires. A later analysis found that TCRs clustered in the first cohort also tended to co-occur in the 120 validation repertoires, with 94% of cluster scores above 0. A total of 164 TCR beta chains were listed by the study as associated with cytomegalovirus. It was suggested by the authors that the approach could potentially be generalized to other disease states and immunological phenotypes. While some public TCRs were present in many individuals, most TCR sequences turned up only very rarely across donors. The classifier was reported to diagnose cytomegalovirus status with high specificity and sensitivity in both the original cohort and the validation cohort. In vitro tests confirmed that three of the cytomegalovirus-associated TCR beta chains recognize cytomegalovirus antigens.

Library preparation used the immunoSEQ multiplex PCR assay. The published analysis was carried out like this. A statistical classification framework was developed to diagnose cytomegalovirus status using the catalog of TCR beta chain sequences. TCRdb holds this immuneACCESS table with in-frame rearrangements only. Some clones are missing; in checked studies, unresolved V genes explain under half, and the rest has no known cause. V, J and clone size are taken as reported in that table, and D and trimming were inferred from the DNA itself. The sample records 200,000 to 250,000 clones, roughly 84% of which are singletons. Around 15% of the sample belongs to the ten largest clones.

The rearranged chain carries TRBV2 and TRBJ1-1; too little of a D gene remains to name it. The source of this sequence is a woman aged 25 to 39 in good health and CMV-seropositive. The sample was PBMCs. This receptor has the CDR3 CASSGDSTEAFF. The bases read TGTGCCAGCAGTGGGGATTCCACTGAAGCTTTCTTT.